This entry lists 30 T cell receptor beta chains sequenced from one sample in a study of blood T cells in healthy people across ages. A sample-barcoded 5' primer and a J-beta primer mix were used in a second PCR of roughly 6 to 11 cycles. TCRdb analysed the 5' RACE reads with MiXCR anew, one entry per CDR3 protein. The sample lists 870,000 or so distinct CDR3 sequences, 25% to 35% occurring once. The sequenced sample was blood. Every receptor here comes from an elderly woman in good health.

The V gene is TRBV5-1, the J gene TRBJ2-5, with TRBD1 identical over 9 bases. V was clipped by 2 bases and J by 11 bases; unmatched bases: 4. The length of the CDR3 is 12 residues. Germline V lookup: CDR1 SGHRS, CDR2 YFSETQ. CDR3 in DNA: TGCGCCAGCAGCTTTGGACAGGGGCAGCAGTACTTC. Amino acids: CASSFGQGQQYF.

On this clonotype itself: A clone one base away is much larger, so this may be a read error. This CDR3 reads CASGVVGTPYPSYNEQFF. The DNA for the CDR3 is TGTGCCAGCGGCGTAGTAGGGACCCCGTACCCTTCCTACAATGAGCAGTTCTTC. The gene calls are TRBV9 and TRBJ2-1; D might be TRBD1 or TRBD2, each matching 5 bases. The germline CDR1 and CDR2 sequences are SGDLS and YYNGEE. The CDR3 has 18 residues. The whole variable domain, remainder taken from reference TRBV9 and TRBJ2-1, is DSGVTQTPKHLITATGQRVTLRCSPRSGDLSVYWYQQSLDQGLQFLIQYYNGEERAKGNILERFSAQQFPDLHSELNLSSLELGDSALYFCASGVVGTPYPSYNEQFFGPGTRLTVL.

This clonotype was seen repeatedly, ten times or more. The chain links TRBV6-6 to TRBJ2-7, with unresolved D. The CDR3 is 15 amino acids. Trimming removed 0 bases at V and 2 bases at J, with 11 bases between. The germline CDR1 and CDR2 sequences are MNHNY and SVGAGI (reference sequence). CDR3 residues: CASSYSRVLPYEQYF. The CDR3 coding sequence is TGTGCCAGCAGTTACTCAAGGGTACTTCCCTACGAGCAGTACTTC.

This clonotype was seen more than once but under ten times. The chain recombines TRBV7-9 with TRBJ1-2; the match to TRBD1 covers 7 bases. The CDR3 runs 16 residues. From germline, CDR1 is SEHNR and CDR2 FQNEAQ (reference sequence). The J segment lost 4 bases and the V segment lost 5 bases, leaving 13 bases of the junction unmatched. CDR3 loop: CASSRPETGFGYGYTF. CDR3 bases: TGTGCCAGCAGCCGTCCCGAGACAGGGTTTGGCTATGGCTACACCTTC.

CDR3 loop: CASSTRDRDYSPLHF. Here the CDR3 DNA reads TGTGCCAGCAGTACCCGGGACAGGGATTATTCACCCCTCCACTTT. The V and J genes are TRBV27 and TRBJ1-6, with TRBD1 matching over 9 bases. This CDR3 is 15 amino acids long. In germline, CDR1 is MNHEY, CDR2 SMNVEV (reference sequence). V was clipped by 5 bases and J by 8 bases; unmatched bases: 7.

Remarks on this clonotype: A much larger clonotype is one base distant, so this may be a read error. The chain combines TRBV27 with TRBJ2-6, with D possibly TRBD1 on 6 matching bases. CDR3 length equals 15 residues. In germline, CDR1 is MNHEY, CDR2 SMNVEV (reference sequence). Here the CDR3 reads CASSPMGAGTNVLTF. The CDR3 bases are TGTGCCAGCAGTCCCATGGGGGCTGGGACCAACGTCCTGACTTTC.

This clonotype was found once. CDR3 region: CASMSAGGSTDTQYF. CDR3 bases: TGTGCCAGTATGTCTGCCGGGGGCTCCACAGATACGCAGTATTTT. The chain carries TRBV19 and TRBJ2-3, with D tentatively TRBD1 or TRBD2 (6 bases each). This CDR3 region has 15 residues. V lost 7 bases and J lost 2, with 16 bases in between. Germline values: CDR1 LNHDA, CDR2 SQIVND (reference sequence).

This clonotype came up a few times. Germline is not matched at one junction end, which may reflect a read error. The V gene is TRBV7-9, the J gene TRBJ2-1; 12 bases line up with TRBD2. The CDR3 has 17 residues. Germline assignment: CDR1 SEHNR and CDR2 FQNEAQ (reference sequence). The CDR3 sequence: CASSLAVGLAGLEWQFF. CDR3 nucleotide sequence: TGTGCCAGCAGTTTAGCGGTCGGACTAGCGGGGCTGGAGTGGCAGTTCTTC. Complete variable domain (other parts from reference TRBV7-9 and TRBJ2-1): DTGVSQNPRHKITKRGQNVTFRCDPISEHNRLYWYRQTLGQGPEFLTYFQNEAQLEKSRLLSDRFSAERPKGSFSTLEIQRTEQGDSAMYLCASSLAVGLAGLEWQFFGPGTRLTVL.

This clonotype was seen at least ten times. V gene TRBV7-3 combines with J gene TRBJ1-2; 11 nucleotides align to TRBD1. Germline V gene lookup returns CDR1 SGHTA and CDR2 FQGTGA. J lost 6 bases, V lost 5 bases, and 5 bases had no gene match. The CDR3 is 14 residues long. The CDR3 spells CASSRGQGAHGYTF. Here the CDR3 DNA reads TGTGCCAGCAGCCGCGGACAGGGGGCGCATGGCTACACCTTC.

This chain links TRBV11-2 with TRBJ1-2, with D hard to call. Germline CDR1 is SGHAT and CDR2 is FQNNGV. V gave up 5 bases and J gave up 3 bases, with 16 bases separating them. The CDR3 is 15 amino acids. CDR3 in amino acids: CASSQPPDPHYGYTF. The DNA for the CDR3 is TGTGCCAGCAGCCAGCCGCCGGACCCCCACTATGGCTACACCTTC. Full variable domain (remainder filled in from reference TRBV11-2 and TRBJ1-2): EAGVAQSPRYKIIEKRQSVAFWCNPISGHATLYWYQQILGQGPKLLIQFQNNGVVDDSQLPKDRFSAERLKGVDSTLKIQPAKLEDSAVYLCASSQPPDPHYGYTFGSGTRLTVV.

This clonotype came up once. A much bigger clone sits one base away, suggesting this may be a read error. This chain uses TRBV6-4 with TRBJ2-3; D is undetermined. The CDR3 contains 13 residues. V was trimmed by 11 bases and J by 0 bases, leaving 12 bases between them. Germline lookup yields CDR1 MRHNA and CDR2 SNTAGT. The CDR3 is CAGSYASTDTQYF. The CDR3 coding sequence is TGTGCCGGCTCTTATGCCAGCACAGATACGCAGTATTTT.

A few counts support this clonotype. The V gene is TRBV28, the J gene TRBJ2-7; 13 nucleotides match TRBD2. V lost 2 bases, J lost 7 bases, and 11 bases stayed unmatched. Germline V gene sequence: CDR1 MDHEN, CDR2 SYDVKM. The CDR3 is 17 amino acids. CDR3 DNA: TGTGCCAGCAGTTTAAGGACTAGCGGGGGCCCCGGGGGGGAGCAGTACTTC. Its translation is CASSLRTSGGPGGEQYF.

This clonotype was observed at least ten times. This chain connects TRBV20-1 to TRBJ2-4, with D possibly matching TRBD2 (5 bases). The CDR3 extends over 15 amino acids. V was trimmed by 3 bases and J by 7 bases, leaving 19 bases between them. Germline values: CDR1 DFQATT, CDR2 SNEGSKA (reference sequence). The CDR3 reads CSARHQRTEVNIQYF. CDR3 DNA sequence: TGCAGTGCTAGGCATCAGCGGACCGAAGTTAACATTCAGTACTTC.

This clonotype occurred a few times. This chain uses TRBV5-1 with TRBJ1-6; 8 bases are shared with TRBD1. Germline values: CDR1 SGHRS, CDR2 YFSETQ. This CDR3 contains 16 residues. With 1 base clipped from V and 7 bases from J, the junction kept 7 bases outside the gene matches. The CDR3 protein is CASSLTGGLENSPLHF. CDR3 nucleotide sequence: TGCGCCAGCAGCTTGACAGGGGGTCTTGAGAATTCACCCCTCCACTTT.

The chain joins TRBV27 to TRBJ2-1; 10 positions agree with TRBD2. Trimming cost V 5 bases and J 8 bases; bases outside gene matches: 15. Germline lookup yields CDR1 MNHEY and CDR2 SMNVEV (reference sequence). The CDR3 extends over 17 amino acids. The CDR3, as DNA: TGTGCCAGCAGTCCCCGGGTAGCGGGGGGCCAGAGCCATGAGCAGTTCTTC. Translating it yields CASSPRVAGGQSHEQFF.

The table lists this clonotype with a few counts. The rearrangement uses TRBV27 and TRBJ1-5, with TRBD1 matching 10 bases. The CDR3 has 16 amino acids. Germline assignment: CDR1 MNHEY and CDR2 SMNVEV (reference sequence). The ends lost 6 bases at V and 1 base at J; junction bases unmatched: 6. CDR3 nucleotide sequence: TGTGCCAGCAGAGCGGGACAGGGGCTAAGCAATCAGCCCCAGCATTTT. Residues: CASRAGQGLSNQPQHF.

The genes are TRBV12-3 or TRBV12-4 and TRBJ2-7; 8 bases align to TRBD2. V was clipped by 4 bases and J by 4 bases; unmatched bases: 3. The CDR3 has 13 residues. The CDR3 nucleotides are TGTGCCAGCAGTTATAGCGGGGAGTACGAGCAGTACTTC. It is translated as CASSYSGEYEQYF.

The rearrangement uses TRBV9 and TRBJ1-2; D is uncertain. The CDR3 length is 15 residues. V was clipped by 0 bases and J by 4 bases, with 13 bases between them. Germline V gene lookup returns CDR1 SGDLS and CDR2 YYNGEE. The CDR3 nucleotides read TGTGCCAGCAGCGTAGATTTTGGACGGGTCTATGGCTACACCTTC. It translates to CASSVDFGRVYGYTF. Full variable domain (rest looked up from reference TRBV9 and TRBJ1-2): DSGVTQTPKHLITATGQRVTLRCSPRSGDLSVYWYQQSLDQGLQFLIQYYNGEERAKGNILERFSAQQFPDLHSELNLSSLELGDSALYFCASSVDFGRVYGYTFGSGTRLTVV.

As for this clonotype: A much larger clone lies a single base off, so this may be a read error. The chain employs TRBV6-2 or TRBV6-3 and TRBJ1-2; 7 positions agree with TRBD1. Germline CDR1 and CDR2: MNHEY and SVGEGT. The CDR3 sequence is 13 residues long. The CDR3 reads CTSSNLQGTGYTF. The CDR3 nucleotides are TGTACCAGCAGTAACCTACAGGGGACAGGCTACACCTTC.

This clonotype was counted ten times or more. This chain joins TRBV3-1 and TRBJ1-2, with 7 positions matching TRBD1. Germline CDR1 and CDR2: LGHDT and YNNKEL (reference sequence). This CDR3 contains 12 residues. The junction had 5 bases not matched to a gene; V was cut back by 7 bases and J by 6 bases. CDR3: CASTQTGNGYTF. The CDR3 nucleotides read TGTGCCAGCACCCAGACAGGGAATGGCTACACCTTC.

The chain couples TRBV7-9 to TRBJ1-2; no clear D. V was trimmed by 6 bases and J by 4 bases, leaving 9 bases between them. From germline, CDR1 is SEHNR and CDR2 FQNEAQ (reference sequence). The CDR3 runs to 12 residues. The CDR3 here is CASRAGSYGYTF. CDR3 DNA: TGTGCCAGCAGAGCGGGGTCCTATGGCTACACCTTC.

Turning to this clonotype: This may be a read error: a much more frequent sequence differs by one nucleotide. The chain is built from TRBV14 and TRBJ2-7; 7 nucleotides match TRBD1. The CDR3 is 15 residues long. Trimming cost V 5 bases and J 7 bases; bases outside gene matches: 14. The germline CDR1 and CDR2 sequences are SGHDN and FVKESK. The CDR3 coding sequence is TGTGCCAGCAGCGGGTCCGGACAGGTGAACAATGAGCAGTACTTC. Protein product: CASSGSGQVNNEQYF.

This clonotype was recorded at least ten times. The rearrangement uses TRBV7-2 and TRBJ2-2, with D hard to call. The germline V gene encodes CDR1 SGHTA and CDR2 FQGNSA. The CDR3 runs 12 residues. Trimming removed 6 bases from V and 3 bases from J, with 5 bases in between. The CDR3 loop is CASRGDTGELFF. As DNA, the CDR3 is TGTGCCAGCAGGGGCGACACCGGGGAGCTGTTTTTT.

The V and J genes are TRBV3-1 and TRBJ2-7; 10 bases agree with TRBD2. Germline CDR1 is LGHDT and CDR2 is YNNKEL (reference sequence). There are 17 residues in the CDR3. The trim removed 0 bases at V and 1 base at J, leaving 6 bases unmatched. CDR3 protein: CASSQELLAGVSYEQYF. As DNA, the CDR3 is TGTGCCAGCAGCCAAGAGCTCCTAGCGGGGGTTTCCTACGAGCAGTACTTC.

This clonotype has only a few counts. The gene calls are TRBV7-8 and TRBJ1-2; D gene ambiguous. This CDR3 spans 15 amino acids. Germline V lookup: CDR1 SGHVS, CDR2 FQNEAQ. Trimming took off 4 bases at V and 4 bases at J, with 16 bases between the two ends. In DNA form, the CDR3 reads TGTGCCAGCAGCTACGACCCGTCGATAGGCTATGGCTACACCTTC. It specifies CASSYDPSIGYGYTF.

Comment on this clonotype: This may stem from a read error, because a much larger clone lies one nucleotide away. This rearrangement joins TRBV4-3 to TRBJ2-5, with 14 positions matching TRBD2. The CDR3 runs to 17 residues. Germline V gene data show CDR1 as LGHNA and CDR2 as YSLEER. DNA of the CDR3: TGCGACAGCAGCCGGGTGGGACTAGCGGGGGCCCAAGAGACCCAGTACTTC. This encodes CDSSRVGLAGAQETQYF.

This clonotype was seen once. The chain joins TRBV20-1 to TRBJ1-6, with a weak D call TRBD1 (6 bases). Trimming took off 3 bases at V and 8 bases at J, with 17 bases between the two ends. Germline CDR1 DFQATT, CDR2 SNEGSKA (reference sequence). The CDR3 length is 15 residues. Here the CDR3 reads CSARIEQGIDSPLHF. The DNA for the CDR3 is TGCAGTGCTAGGATCGAACAGGGAATAGATTCACCCCTCCACTTT.

Remarks on this clonotype: The conserved phenylalanine or tryptophan is not found at the CDR3 terminus, so this likely reflects a read error. The rearrangement joins TRBV30 to TRBJ1-5; unclear D gene. The CDR3 totals 12 residues. Trimming cost V 5 bases and J 0 bases, with 5 bases left between them. The germline CDR1 and CDR2 sequences are GTSNPN and SVGIG (reference sequence). CDR3 DNA sequence: TGTGCCTGGCAGAATAGCAATCAGCCCCAGCATATT. Amino acids: CAWQNSNQPQHI.

V usage is TRBV5-1 and J usage is TRBJ1-1; D may be TRBD1 (6 bases). With 4 bases removed from V and 4 bases from J, the gap between germline ends came to 17 bases. The CDR3 covers 15 residues. In germline, CDR1 is SGHRS, CDR2 YFSETQ. DNA for the CDR3: TGCGCCAGCAGCCCCGAGGGGGGGCGAAGCACTGAAGCTTTCTTT. Its translation: CASSPEGGRSTEAFF.

This clonotype has at least ten counts. This rearrangement joins TRBV12-3 or TRBV12-4 to TRBJ2-7; D is unresolved. Trimming took 4 bases from V and 4 from J, leaving 5 bases between them. The CDR3 contains 11 residues. CDR3 in DNA: TGTGCCAGCAGTTCCCAGTACGAGCAGTACTTC. Protein sequence: CASSSQYEQYF.